These 16 T cell receptor beta chains were sequenced from one sample in a study of T cell responses to AZD1222 COVID-19 vaccine. Using immunoSEQ multiplex PCR, the repertoire was profiled, and TCRdb retains in-frame clones only, with some absent. This table holds about 64,000 clones, about 89% found once. Sample: peripheral blood, taken 28 days after the second dose of the MenACWY control vaccine. The receptors were sampled from an adult who received the MenACWY meningococcal vaccine as a control.

The CDR3 coding sequence is TGTGCCACCAGTGATGTGACAGGGGACGAGCAGTTCTTC. Translated, it gives CATSDVTGDEQFF. The gene calls are TRBV24-1 and TRBJ2-1; 8 nucleotides line up with TRBD1. Trimming cost V 3 bases and J 10 bases; bases outside gene matches: 4. From germline, CDR1 is KGHDR and CDR2 SFDVKD. The CDR3 runs 13 residues.

The rearrangement links TRBV19 to TRBJ2-3; 9 nucleotides match TRBD1. This CDR3 has 17 amino acids. CDR1 is LNHDA, CDR2 SQIVND, per germline (reference sequence). Trimming at V came to 5 bases and at J to 5 bases, leaving 14 bases not matched to a gene. The chain's CDR3 is CASSPWGSGTGKDTQYF. CDR3 sequence (DNA): TGTGCCAGTAGTCCTTGGGGATCCGGGACAGGGAAAGATACGCAGTATTTT. The full variable domain, with the rest looked up from reference TRBV19 and TRBJ2-3, is DGGITQSPKYLFRKEGQNVTLSCEQNLNHDAMYWYRQDPGQGLRLIYYSQIVNDFQKGDIAEGYSVSREKKESFPLTVTSAQKNPTAFYLCASSPWGSGTGKDTQYFGPGTRLTVL.

The chain joins TRBV7-9 to TRBJ1-1; tentative D call: TRBD1 (5 bases). The CDR3 has 12 residues. Deletions cut 4 bases from V and 4 bases from J, with 7 bases between. Germline V gene lookup returns CDR1 SEHNR and CDR2 FQNEAQ (reference sequence). The CDR3 DNA sequence: TGTGCCAGCAGCTGGGGGTCCACTGAAGCTTTCTTT. It codes for CASSWGSTEAFF.

The V call is TRBV12-5, the J call TRBJ2-2; 8 nucleotides agree with TRBD1. V shed 4 bases and J 7 bases; nucleotides not matched to a gene: 5. Germline V lookup: CDR1 LGHNT, CDR2 FRNRAP. The CDR3 loop spans 14 amino acids. The CDR3 DNA reads TGTGCTAGTGGTTCCCTGACAGGGGTCGGGGAGCTGTTTTTT. Its protein is CASGSLTGVGELFF.

This clone occurred once. The chain carries TRBV27 and TRBJ2-3, with D perhaps matching TRBD2 (5 bases). The V gene's germline CDR1 is MNHEY and CDR2 SMNVEV (reference sequence). The CDR3 is 15 residues long. V lost 3 bases and J 3 bases, leaving 13 bases between the germline ends. CDR3 amino acids: CASSFFAGETDTQYF. DNA for the CDR3: TGTGCCAGCAGTTTTTTTGCCGGGGAAACAGATACGCAGTATTTT.

The chain has TRBV6-1 and TRBJ2-7; D is perhaps TRBD1 (7 bases). Looked up from germline, CDR1 is MNHNS and CDR2 is SASEGT. Trimming stripped 1 base from V and 2 bases from J, with 12 bases between. This CDR3 is 15 amino acids long. In DNA form, the CDR3 reads TGTGCCAGCAGTGAAGGGGCGGGGACAGCCTACGAGCAGTACTTC. Its translation is CASSEGAGTAYEQYF.

This clone was recorded only once. This chain connects TRBV5-1 to TRBJ1-1; 12 bases are a match to TRBD1. Germline V gene data show CDR1 as SGHRS and CDR2 as YFSETQ. The CDR3 sequence is 15 residues long. With V trimmed by 0 bases and J by 6 bases, 3 bases remained unmatched. The chain's CDR3 is CASSLAGTGGPEAFF. The CDR3 nucleotides read TGCGCCAGCAGCTTGGCGGGGACAGGGGGCCCTGAAGCTTTCTTT.

The chain carries TRBV6-6 and TRBJ2-7; TRBD2 is a possible D gene (5 bases). The CDR3 is 13 residues long. With 7 bases removed from V and 9 bases from J, the gap between germline ends came to 19 bases. The germline gives CDR1 MNHNY, CDR2 SVGAGI (reference sequence). The CDR3 DNA follows: TGTGCCAGCACTGATAGCGTTTTACGGGGGCAGTACTTC. This codes for CASTDSVLRGQYF.

The rearrangement links TRBV28 to TRBJ1-5; possibly TRBD1 for D (5 bases). This CDR3 has 16 residues. Germline V gene lookup returns CDR1 MDHEN and CDR2 SYDVKM. Trimming pared 7 bases from V and 0 bases from J, leaving 16 bases between. The CDR3 bases are TGTGCCAGCACCGAGCCGGGGCCCAATAGCAATCAGCCCCAGCATTTT. Its translation: CASTEPGPNSNQPQHF. Combining the CDR3 with reference TRBV28 and TRBJ1-5 gives the whole variable domain DVKVTQSSRYLVKRTGEKVFLECVQDMDHENMFWYRQDPGLGLRLIYFSYDVKMKEKGDIPEGYSVSREKKERFSLILESASTNQTSMYLCASTEPGPNSNQPQHFGDGTRLSIL.

This chain links TRBV5-5 with TRBJ1-4; TRBD1 matches at 10 bases. Germline assignment: CDR1 SGHKS and CDR2 YYEKEE (reference sequence). CDR3 length: 15 amino acids. Trimming removed 3 bases from V and 8 bases from J; junction bases left unmatched: 7. The CDR3 loop reads CASSSEDRGGEKLFF. DNA of the CDR3: TGTGCCAGCAGCTCGGAGGACAGGGGGGGCGAAAAACTGTTTTTT.

The rearrangement joins TRBV19 to TRBJ2-1, with D perhaps matching TRBD1 (5 bases). This CDR3 comprises 13 residues. Per germline, CDR1 LNHDA and CDR2 SQIVND (reference sequence). V dropped 3 bases and J dropped 4 bases, with 7 bases sitting between them. CDR3 sequence reads: CASSMTDYNEQFF. CDR3 DNA sequence: TGTGCCAGTAGTATGACAGATTACAATGAGCAGTTCTTC.

The chain links TRBV2 to TRBJ2-2; a possible D gene is TRBD1 (6 bases). Germline assignment: CDR1 SNHLY and CDR2 FYNNEI. CDR3 size: 16 residues. Trimming pared 5 bases from V and 3 bases from J, leaving 16 bases between. The CDR3: CASSPRDTSYTGELFF. CDR3 in DNA: TGTGCCAGCAGTCCCCGGGACACCTCATACACCGGGGAGCTGTTTTTT.

The chain uses TRBV7-8 and TRBJ2-6; no firm D call. The CDR3 consists of 16 residues. Germline V gene sequence: CDR1 SGHVS, CDR2 FQNEAQ. The V end was cut by 5 bases, the J end by 4 bases, with 15 bases between. The CDR3 coding sequence is TGTGCCAGCAGCCTCTGGGCCGGGTCCGGGGCCAACGTCCTGACTTTC. Translating it yields CASSLWAGSGANVLTF. The variable domain in full, with the rest retrieved from reference TRBV7-8 and TRBJ2-6, is GAGVSQSPRYKVAKRGQDVALRCDPISGHVSLFWYQQALGQGPEFLTYFQNEAQLDKSGLPSDRFFAERPEGSVSTLKIQRTQQEDSAVYLCASSLWAGSGANVLTFGAGSRLTVL.

The genes are TRBV23-1 and TRBJ1-1, with TRBD1 matching over 8 bases. TRBV23-1 is an ORF, with its function uncertain. V shed 0 bases and J 1 base; nucleotides not matched to a gene: 4. CDR3 length equals 16 residues. The DNA for the CDR3 is TGCGCCAGCAGTCAATCGGGGGGGACAGGGAACACTGAAGCTTTCTTT. As protein: CASSQSGGTGNTEAFF.

V is TRBV12-3 or TRBV12-4 and J is TRBJ2-7; 7 nucleotides line up with TRBD2. With 3 bases clipped from V and 4 bases from J, the junction kept 3 bases outside the gene matches. CDR3 size: 13 residues. In nucleotides, the CDR3 is TGTGCCAGCAGTTTGGGAGGGGAGTACGAGCAGTACTTC. This encodes CASSLGGEYEQYF.

This chain links TRBV19 with TRBJ2-5; D is uncertain. CDR1 and CDR2 (germline): LNHDA, SQIVND (reference sequence). The CDR3 consists of 14 residues. V was clipped by 5 bases and J by 4 bases, with 14 bases between them. In DNA, the CDR3 is TGTGCCAGTAGTCCTCCGGGCAGAGGAGAGACCCAGTACTTC. It specifies CASSPPGRGETQYF.